This T cell receptor (beta chain) comes out of a study of HIV-infected patients and healthy controls. All unsorted peripheral T cells were captured because whole blood was used without fractionation. Peripheral blood, roughly 2.5 ml, was drawn for RNA extraction. Reverse transcription used around 500 ng RNA and constant-region primers for alpha and beta. Using multiplexing indices, alpha and beta chain libraries were generated apart by chain-specific third strand synthesis. From the 5' RACE reads, TCRdb called clonotypes with MiXCR, one entry per CDR3 protein. The sample gives approximately 9,400 distinct CDR3 sequences, around 8% of which show up once; over 4.5% is in the top ten. In this sample, this clonotype turned up many times. The antigen remains unidentified. The study, taken as a whole, reports: HIV-infected repertoires had significantly higher mean Gini indices than controls, possibly reflecting oligoclonality. HIV-associated CDR3 frequencies dropped significantly during therapy; CMV-associated ones, mostly rising, changed nonsignificantly.

The V and J ends lost 5 bases and 6 bases respectively, with 14 bases between them. CDR1 is LNHDA and CDR2 is SQIVND in the germline V gene (reference sequence). The CDR3 extends over 14 amino acids. Source material: blood. The rearrangement uses TRBV19 and TRBJ1-5; weak D call: TRBD1 (5 bases). The TCR comes from an adult in good health. CDR3 nucleotide sequence: TGTGCCAGTAGTCCCACGGGACGGACTCAGCCCCAGCATTTT. The encoded protein is CASSPTGRTQPQHF.